This T cell receptor beta chain appears in the sequencing data of a study of T cell responses to AZD1222 COVID-19 vaccine. Measured with immunoSEQ multiplex PCR; TCRdb has only the in-frame clones, and not every one. The sample includes around 120,000 clones, 80% to 90% of them seen just once. Whole-study results and caveats: Once two AZD1222 doses were given, Spike-specific TCR breadth and depth went up. In a largely white British group with more females than males, clonal diversity was possibly underestimated. The CD4 TCRs associated with vaccination extended across spike and predominated at 160-218 and 743-854.

CDR1 SGHNT and CDR2 YENEEA come from the germline V gene. The CDR3 consists of 15 residues. Trimming removed 1 base from V and 0 bases from J, with 10 bases in between. Regarding this clone: The target antigen is unknown.

The sequences come from peripheral blood, collected on day 0 of MenACWY control vaccination. This TCR derives from an adult in good health. The chain uses TRBV11-3 and TRBJ2-7; D remains ambiguous. CDR3 in amino acids: CASSLGPLSSYEQYF. CDR3 DNA sequence: TGTGCCAGCAGCTTAGGGCCACTGAGCTCCTACGAGCAGTACTTC.